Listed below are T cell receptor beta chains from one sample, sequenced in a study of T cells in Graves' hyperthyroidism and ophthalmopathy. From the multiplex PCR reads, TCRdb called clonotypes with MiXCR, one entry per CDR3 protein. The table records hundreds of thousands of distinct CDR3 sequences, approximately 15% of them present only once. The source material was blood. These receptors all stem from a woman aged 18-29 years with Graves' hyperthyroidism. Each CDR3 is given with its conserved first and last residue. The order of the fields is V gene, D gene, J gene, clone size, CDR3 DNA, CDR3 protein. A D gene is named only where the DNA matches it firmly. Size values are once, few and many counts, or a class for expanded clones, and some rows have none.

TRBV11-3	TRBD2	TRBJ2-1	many	TGTGCCAGCAGCATTTCCTTCCTAGCGGATTCCTACAATGAGCAGTTCTTC	CASSISFLADSYNEQFF
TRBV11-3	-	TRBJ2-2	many	TGTGCCAGCAGGCGTAGCAGTGGGCGGACCGGGGAGCTGTTTTTT	CASRRSSGRTGELFF
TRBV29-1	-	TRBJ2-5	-	TGCAGCGTGAACTCAGGTGGGGAGACCCAGTACTTC	CSVNSGGETQYF
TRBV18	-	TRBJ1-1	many	TGTGCCAGCTCACTCACAGGACCCGGGGCAACTGAAGCTTTCTTT	CASSLTGPGATEAFF
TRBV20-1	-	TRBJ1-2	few	TGCAGTGCGCCGGGCACAGTCAACTATGGCTACACCTTC	CSAPGTVNYGYTF
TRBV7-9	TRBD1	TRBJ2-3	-	TGTGCCAGCAGCCGACAGGGTACCGGGACAGATACGCAGTATTTT	CASSRQGTGTDTQYF
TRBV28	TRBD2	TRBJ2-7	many	TGTGCCAGCAGGGCTGGCGGGGGACCCGAGCAGTACTTC	CASRAGGGPEQYF
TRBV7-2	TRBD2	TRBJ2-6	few	TGTGCCAGCAGCTTAGCGCTAAGGACTAGCAACGTCCTGACTTTC	CASSLALRTSNVLTF
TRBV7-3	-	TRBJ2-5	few	TGTGCCAGCAGCTTTTTTTCAGGACGTGGAGAGACCCAGTACTTC	CASSFFSGRGETQYF
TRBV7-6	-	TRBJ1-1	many	TGTGCCAGCAGCTTGGGGAGTGGGAACTTGAACACTGAAGCTTTCTTT	CASSLGSGNLNTEAFF
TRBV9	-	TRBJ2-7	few	TGTGCCAGCAGCGTTTCGGGGGTTGGCGAGCGGTACTTC	CASSVSGVGERYF
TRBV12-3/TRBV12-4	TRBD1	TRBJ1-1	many	TGTGCCAGCAGTCTATTACAGGGGCAGGACACTGAAGCTTTCTTT	CASSLLQGQDTEAFF
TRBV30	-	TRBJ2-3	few	TGTGCCTGGAAGGACGAAGGAGATACGCAGTATTTT	CAWKDEGDTQYF
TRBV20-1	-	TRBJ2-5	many	TGCAGTGCTAGAGATTTGACGACTCAGTACTTC	CSARDLTTQYF
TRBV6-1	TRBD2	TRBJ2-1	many	TGTGCCAGCAGCAAACTAGCGGGAGAAGATAATGAGCAGTTCTTC	CASSKLAGEDNEQFF
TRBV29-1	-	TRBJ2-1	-	TGCAGCGGTCGACCGTCGGCGTACAATGAGCAGTTCTTC	CSGRPSAYNEQFF
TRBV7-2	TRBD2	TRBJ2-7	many	TGTGCCAGCACAGAGCGGGAGATCGACTACGAGCAGTACTTC	CASTEREIDYEQYF
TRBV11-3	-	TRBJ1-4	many	TGTGCCAGCAGCCCCAGTCCGACGGGACGGGAAAAACTGTTTTTT	CASSPSPTGREKLFF
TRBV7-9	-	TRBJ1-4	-	TGTGCCAGCAGCAGTACTGAATCACTGTTTTTT	CASSSTESLFF
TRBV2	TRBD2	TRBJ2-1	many	TGTGCCAGCAGCGACACCCTAGCGTGGGGAGGGCTCAATGAGCAGTTCTTC	CASSDTLAWGGLNEQFF
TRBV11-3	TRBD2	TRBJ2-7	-	TGTGCCAGCAGCCGAGCGGGACTCCGATCCTACGAGCAGTACTTC	CASSRAGLRSYEQYF
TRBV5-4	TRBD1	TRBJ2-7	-	TGTGCCAGCAGCTTGGGAGGCTGGACAGGGGACTACGAGCAGTACTTC	CASSLGGWTGDYEQYF
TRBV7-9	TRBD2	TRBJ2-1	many	TGTGCCAGCGGGGGGGTCACCCCCTACAATGAGCAGTTCTTC	CASGGVTPYNEQFF
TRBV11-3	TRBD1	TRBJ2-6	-	TGTGCCAGCACCCTGGGTGGGACAGCTAACTCTGGGGCCAACGTCCTGACTTTC	CASTLGGTANSGANVLTF
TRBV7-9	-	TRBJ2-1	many	TGTGCCAGCAGTCACAGGAGTAGGCAGACCAATGAGCAGTTCTTC	CASSHRSRQTNEQFF
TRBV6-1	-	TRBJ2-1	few	TGTGCCAGCAGTCCTAGGGCAGGTCAACAGTTCTTC	CASSPRAGQQFF
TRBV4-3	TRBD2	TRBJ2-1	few	TGCGCCAGCAGCCAAGTCTGGGCTAGCGGGATCCATGAGCAGTTCTTC	CASSQVWASGIHEQFF
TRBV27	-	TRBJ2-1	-	TGTGCCAGCAGTGGACCTTCGCCCTCCTACAATGAGCAGTTCTTC	CASSGPSPSYNEQFF
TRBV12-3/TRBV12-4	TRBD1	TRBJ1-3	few	TGTGCCAGCACTTCGACAGGGCGAAACACCATATATTTT	CASTSTGRNTIYF
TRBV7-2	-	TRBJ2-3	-	TGTGCCAGCAGCTCTAGCGTTTCTAGCACAGATACGCAGTATTTT	CASSSSVSSTDTQYF
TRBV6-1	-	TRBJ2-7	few	TGTGCCAGTTCCAGAGCCCCTCGGGCCAGTACCTACGAGCAGTACTTC	CASSRAPRASTYEQYF
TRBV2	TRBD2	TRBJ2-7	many	TGTGCCAGCAGTGAGCAGGGACTACAGCTGAGCGAGCAGTACTTC	CASSEQGLQLSEQYF
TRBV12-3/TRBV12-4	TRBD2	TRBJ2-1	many	TGTGCCAGCAGTCCGCTAAGCGGGAGGACCTACAATGAGCAGTTCTTC	CASSPLSGRTYNEQFF
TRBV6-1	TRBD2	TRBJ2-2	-	TGTGCCACCGCCCTGACTAGCGGGGACACCGGGGAGCTGTTTTTT	CATALTSGDTGELFF
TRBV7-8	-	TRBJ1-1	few	TGTGCCAGCGCCCCTTGGAGGGTTGCTGAAGCTTTCTTT	CASAPWRVAEAFF
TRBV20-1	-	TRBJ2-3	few	TGCAGTGCTGAGCTGCGGGGACCAGATACGCAGTATTTT	CSAELRGPDTQYF
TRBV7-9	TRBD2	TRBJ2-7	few	TGTGCCAGCAGCCCCGGGGGGGGCGACGGCTCCTACGAGCAGTACTTC	CASSPGGGDGSYEQYF
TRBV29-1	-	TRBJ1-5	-	TGCAGCGTGGGGGGTAGCAATCAGCCCCAGCATTTT	CSVGGSNQPQHF
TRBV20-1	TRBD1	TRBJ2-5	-	TGCAGTGCTTCGGACAGGGACGAGACCCAGTACTTC	CSASDRDETQYF
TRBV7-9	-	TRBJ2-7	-	TGTGCCAGCAGCCCACCGGGGTACAGCTCCTACGAGCAGTACTTC	CASSPPGYSSYEQYF
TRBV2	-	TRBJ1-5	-	TGTGCCAGCAGCCCGAACACGGCACAATCAGCCCAGCATTTT	CASSPNTAQSAQHF
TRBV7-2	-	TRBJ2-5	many	TGTGCCAGCAGCTTAAGGCTAGCTCGGAGCGAGACCCAGTACTTC	CASSLRLARSETQYF
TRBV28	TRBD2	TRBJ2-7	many	TGTGCCAGCAGTTTATGGTTGGGACTAGCCGGGACCTACGAGCAGTACTTC	CASSLWLGLAGTYEQYF
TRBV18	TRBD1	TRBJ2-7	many	TGTGCCAGCTCAACCCGGGACAGGGTCTACGAGCAGTACTTC	CASSTRDRVYEQYF
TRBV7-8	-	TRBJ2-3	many	TGTGCCAGCAGCTTAGTTCCGGGAAGCACAGATACGCAGTATTTT	CASSLVPGSTDTQYF
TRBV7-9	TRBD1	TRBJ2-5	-	TGTGCCAGCAGCCAAACCGGGACAGGGATTTGGGAGACCCAGTACTTC	CASSQTGTGIWETQYF
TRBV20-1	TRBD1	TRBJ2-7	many	TGCAGTGCTAGTAAGGACAGGGGGTCCTACGAGCAGTACTTC	CSASKDRGSYEQYF
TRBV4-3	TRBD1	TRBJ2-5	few	TGCGCCAGCAGCCAAGATACAGGGGGCGAAGGGGAGACCCAGTACTTC	CASSQDTGGEGETQYF
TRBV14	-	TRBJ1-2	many	TGTGCCAGCAGCCACAGTTTCGACAAGGTTTATAACTATGGCTACACCTTC	CASSHSFDKVYNYGYTF
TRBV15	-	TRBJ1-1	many	TGTGCCACCAGCAGAGATGGTTTCGTGAGGGGCACTGAAGCTTTCTTT	CATSRDGFVRGTEAFF
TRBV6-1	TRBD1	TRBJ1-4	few	TGTGCCAGCGGCCAGGGGGCGAGCGGGTTCGATGAGGAAAAACTGTTTTTT	CASGQGASGFDEEKLFF
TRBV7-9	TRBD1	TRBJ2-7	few	TGTGCCAGCAGCTTCCCTACAGGGGCAGGGTTCCACGAGCAGTACTTC	CASSFPTGAGFHEQYF
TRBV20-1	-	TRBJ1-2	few	TGCAGTGCTTCGGTGGACGGCTACACCTTC	CSASVDGYTF
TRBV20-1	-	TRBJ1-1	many	TGCAGTGCTAGTACGATACTCCCATCTTTCTTT	CSASTILPSFF